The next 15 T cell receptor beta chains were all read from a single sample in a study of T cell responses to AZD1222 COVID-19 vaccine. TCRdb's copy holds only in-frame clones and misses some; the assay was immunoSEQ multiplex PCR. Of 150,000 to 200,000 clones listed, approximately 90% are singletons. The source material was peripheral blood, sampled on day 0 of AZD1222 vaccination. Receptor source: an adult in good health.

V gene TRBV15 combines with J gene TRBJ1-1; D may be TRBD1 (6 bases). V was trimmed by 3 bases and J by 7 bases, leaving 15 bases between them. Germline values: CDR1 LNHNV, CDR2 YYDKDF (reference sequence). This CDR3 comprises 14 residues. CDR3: CATSRGANGIEAFF. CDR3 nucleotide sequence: TGTGCCACCAGCAGGGGGGCGAACGGGATTGAAGCTTTCTTT.

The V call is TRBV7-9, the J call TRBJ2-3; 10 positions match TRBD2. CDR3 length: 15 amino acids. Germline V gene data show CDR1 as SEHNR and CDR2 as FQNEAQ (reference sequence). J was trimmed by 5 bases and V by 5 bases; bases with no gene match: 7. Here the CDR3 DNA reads TGTGCCAGCAGCGAAAATAGCGGGGGGATAGATACGCAGTATTTT. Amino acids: CASSENSGGIDTQYF.

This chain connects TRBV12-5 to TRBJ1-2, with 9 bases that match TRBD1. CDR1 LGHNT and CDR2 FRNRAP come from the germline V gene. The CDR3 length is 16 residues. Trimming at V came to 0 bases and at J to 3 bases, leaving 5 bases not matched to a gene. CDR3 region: CASGLVRTGGDYGYTF. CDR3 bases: TGTGCTAGTGGTTTGGTACGAACAGGGGGCGACTATGGCTACACCTTC.

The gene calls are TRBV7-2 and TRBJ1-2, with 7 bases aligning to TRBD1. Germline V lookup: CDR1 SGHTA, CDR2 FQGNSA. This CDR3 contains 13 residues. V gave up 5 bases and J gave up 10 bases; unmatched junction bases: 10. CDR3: CASSLDRVGVYTF. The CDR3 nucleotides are TGTGCCAGCAGCCTAGACAGGGTAGGCGTCTACACCTTC.

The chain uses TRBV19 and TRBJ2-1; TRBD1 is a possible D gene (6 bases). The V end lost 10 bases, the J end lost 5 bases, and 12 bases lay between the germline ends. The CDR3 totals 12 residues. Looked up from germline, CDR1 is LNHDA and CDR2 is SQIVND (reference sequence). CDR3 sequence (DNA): TGTGCCACCTCCCGGACAGACAATGAGCAGTTCTTC. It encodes CATSRTDNEQFF.

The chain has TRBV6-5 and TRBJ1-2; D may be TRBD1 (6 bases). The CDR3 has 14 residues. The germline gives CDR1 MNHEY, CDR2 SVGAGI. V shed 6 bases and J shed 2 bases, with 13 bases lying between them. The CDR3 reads CASRPRTDNYGYTF. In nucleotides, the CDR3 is TGTGCCAGCAGACCCCGGACAGACAACTATGGCTACACCTTC.

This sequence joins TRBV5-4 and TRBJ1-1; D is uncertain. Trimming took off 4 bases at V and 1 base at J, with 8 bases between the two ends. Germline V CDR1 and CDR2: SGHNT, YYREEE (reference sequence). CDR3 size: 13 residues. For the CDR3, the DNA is TGTGCCAGCAGCCCTAACTGGAACACTGAAGCTTTCTTT. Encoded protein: CASSPNWNTEAFF.

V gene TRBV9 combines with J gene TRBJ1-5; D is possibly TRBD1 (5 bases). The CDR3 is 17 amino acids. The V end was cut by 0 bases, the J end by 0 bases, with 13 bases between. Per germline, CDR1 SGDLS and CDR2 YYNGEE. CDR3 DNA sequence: TGTGCCAGCAGCGTAGCTTCCAGGGCCGATAGCAATCAGCCCCAGCATTTT. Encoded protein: CASSVASRADSNQPQHF.

This chain's CDR3 is CASMRLQSYEETQYF. The CDR3 DNA reads as TGTGCCAGCATGAGGTTGCAGTCGTACGAAGAGACCCAGTACTTC. The chain links TRBV6-5 to TRBJ2-5; D is undetermined. V shed 7 bases and J shed 3 bases, with 18 bases lying between them. The CDR3 runs to 15 residues. Germline V gene lookup returns CDR1 MNHEY and CDR2 SVGAGI.

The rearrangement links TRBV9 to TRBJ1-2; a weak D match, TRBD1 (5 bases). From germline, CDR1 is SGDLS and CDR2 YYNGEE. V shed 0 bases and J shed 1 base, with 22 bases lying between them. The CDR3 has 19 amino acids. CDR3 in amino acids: CASSVGEWGRTTSNYGYTF. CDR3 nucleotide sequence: TGTGCCAGCAGCGTAGGAGAGTGGGGGAGGACTACTAGTAACTATGGCTACACCTTC.

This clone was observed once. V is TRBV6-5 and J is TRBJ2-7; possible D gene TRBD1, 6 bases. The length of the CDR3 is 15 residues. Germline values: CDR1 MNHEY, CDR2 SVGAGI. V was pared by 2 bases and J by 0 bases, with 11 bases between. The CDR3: CASSYNRVSSYEQYF. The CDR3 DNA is TGTGCCAGCAGTTACAACAGGGTTTCCTCCTACGAGCAGTACTTC.

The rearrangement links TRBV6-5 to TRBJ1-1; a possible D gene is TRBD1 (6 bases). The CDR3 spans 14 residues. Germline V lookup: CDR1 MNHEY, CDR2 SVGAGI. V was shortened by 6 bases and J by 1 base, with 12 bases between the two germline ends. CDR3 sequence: CASRRTAENTEAFF. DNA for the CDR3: TGTGCCAGCAGAAGGACAGCAGAGAACACTGAAGCTTTCTTT.

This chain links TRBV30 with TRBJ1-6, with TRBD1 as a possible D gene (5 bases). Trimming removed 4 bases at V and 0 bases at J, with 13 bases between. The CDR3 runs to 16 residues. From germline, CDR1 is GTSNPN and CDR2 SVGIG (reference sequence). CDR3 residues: CAWKREGASYNSPLHF. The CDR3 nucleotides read TGTGCCTGGAAAAGGGAAGGGGCCTCCTATAATTCACCCCTCCACTTT.

The CDR3 bases are TGTGCCAGCAGTTACCCAGACACCCCGGGACTGAGGATTAGCAGGAGTCAGCCCCAGCATTTT. Encoded protein: CASSYPDTPGLRISRSQPQHF. The rearrangement joins TRBV6-2 or TRBV6-3 to TRBJ1-5, with a possible D match to TRBD1 (5 bases). This CDR3 has 21 residues. Germline assignment: CDR1 MNHEY and CDR2 SVGEGT. Trimming stripped 2 bases from V and 6 bases from J, with 32 bases between.

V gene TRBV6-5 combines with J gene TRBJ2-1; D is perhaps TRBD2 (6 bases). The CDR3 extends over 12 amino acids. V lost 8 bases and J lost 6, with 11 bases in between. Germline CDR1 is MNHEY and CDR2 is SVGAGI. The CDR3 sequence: CASYGGRNEQFF. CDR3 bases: TGTGCCAGCTACGGGGGTCGCAATGAGCAGTTCTTC.